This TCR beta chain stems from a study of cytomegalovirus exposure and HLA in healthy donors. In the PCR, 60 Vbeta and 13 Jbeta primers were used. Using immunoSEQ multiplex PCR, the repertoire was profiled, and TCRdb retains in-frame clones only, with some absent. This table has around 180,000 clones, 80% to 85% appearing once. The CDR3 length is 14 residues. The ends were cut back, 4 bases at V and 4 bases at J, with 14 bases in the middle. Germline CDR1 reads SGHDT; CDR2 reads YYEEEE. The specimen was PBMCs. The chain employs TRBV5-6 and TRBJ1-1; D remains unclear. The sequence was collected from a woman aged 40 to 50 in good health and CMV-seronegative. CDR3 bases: TGTGCCAGCAGCAGCTTCTCTGGGAGCACTGAAGCTTTCTTT. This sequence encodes CASSSFSGSTEAFF.